The 12 T cell receptor beta chains presented below share a single source sample, sequenced in a study of shared clonotypes between healthy human individuals. Sequencing used immunoSEQ multiplex PCR; TCRdb keeps in-frame clones, though not all of them. The sample gives some 1.4 million clones, around 97% of which show up once; over 1% is in the top ten. Material: naive CD4+ T cells sorted from blood. As for subset: CD45RA+ positively selected. Receptor source: a man aged 25 to 40 in good health.

The rearrangement joins TRBV10-3 to TRBJ2-7; possibly TRBD1 or TRBD2 for D (5 bases each). CDR1 ENHRY and CDR2 SYGVKD come from the germline V gene. The CDR3 extends over 13 amino acids. The V end was cut by 0 bases, the J end by 12 bases, with 15 bases between. For the CDR3, the DNA is TGTGCCATCAGTGAGTCGGGGGAACGGAAGCCGTACTTC. Translated: CAISESGERKPYF.

This clone was recorded once. This rearrangement joins TRBV7-8 to TRBJ2-3, with TRBD1 identical over 7 bases. The ends lost 2 bases at V and 3 bases at J; junction bases unmatched: 5. The CDR3 runs 15 residues. Germline V gene data show CDR1 as SGHVS and CDR2 as FQNEAQ. The CDR3 reads CASSLQGVGTDTQYF. In DNA form, the CDR3 reads TGTGCCAGCAGCTTACAGGGGGTCGGGACAGATACGCAGTATTTT.

The V gene is TRBV5-1, the J gene TRBJ2-1; D is tentatively TRBD1 or TRBD2 (5 bases each). V shed 0 bases and J shed 5 bases, with 18 bases lying between them. The CDR3 length is 17 residues. CDR1 is SGHRS, CDR2 YFSETQ, per germline. CDR3 bases: TGCGCCAGCAGCTTGGTTGGCAGGGACCCTTTAAACAATGAGCAGTTCTTC. Translating gives CASSLVGRDPLNNEQFF.

The rearrangement joins TRBV28 to TRBJ2-2; 7 bases fit TRBD2. Germline CDR1 is MDHEN and CDR2 is SYDVKM. This CDR3 contains 15 residues. Unmatched junction bases numbered 6, after V lost 7 bases and J lost 1 base. The CDR3 DNA follows: TGTGCCAGCACCGCAGCGGGGAAGAACACCGGGGAGCTGTTTTTT. Amino acids: CASTAAGKNTGELFF.

The sample holds one count of this clone. The chain carries TRBV19 and TRBJ2-2; D not certain. The CDR3 has 13 residues. Germline V lookup: CDR1 LNHDA, CDR2 SQIVND (reference sequence). The V and J ends lost 3 bases and 6 bases respectively, with 8 bases between them. CDR3 sequence (DNA): TGTGCCAGTAGTATTTTAGGGTCCGGGGAGCTGTTTTTT. Translating gives CASSILGSGELFF.

The V call is TRBV2, the J call TRBJ1-2; TRBD1 aligns across 7 bases. J was trimmed by 2 bases and V by 9 bases; bases with no gene match: 3. This CDR3 contains 12 residues. The germline V gene encodes CDR1 SNHLY and CDR2 FYNNEI. This CDR3 is CARRTGNYGYTF. The CDR3 DNA sequence: TGTGCCAGAAGGACAGGAAACTATGGCTACACCTTC.

V is TRBV28 and J is TRBJ2-7, with D perhaps TRBD2 (6 bases). The CDR3 is made up of 13 amino acids. Germline-derived CDR1 and CDR2 are MDHEN and SYDVKM. V was trimmed by 5 bases and J by 3 bases, leaving 11 bases between them. The CDR3 loop is CASSPAGIYEQYF. The CDR3 DNA sequence: TGTGCCAGCAGTCCGGCGGGGATCTACGAGCAGTACTTC.

On this clone itself: The same CDR3 arises from other DNA sequences in this sample as well. This CDR3 is CASSSPGQGSYEQYF. The CDR3 DNA reads TGTGCCAGCAGTTCTCCGGGACAGGGTTCCTACGAGCAGTACTTC. The chain combines TRBV5-5 with TRBJ2-7; 9 nucleotides agree with TRBD1. J gave up 1 base and V 5 bases, and 7 bases lay outside the gene matches. Germline V gene sequence: CDR1 SGHKS, CDR2 YYEKEE (reference sequence). The CDR3 sequence is 15 residues long. Based on the CDR3 plus reference TRBV5-5 and TRBJ2-7, the full variable domain is DAGVTQSPTHLIKTRGQQVTLRCSPISGHKSVSWYQQVLGQGPQFIFQYYEKEERGRGNFPDRFSARQFPNYSSELNVNALLLGDSALYLCASSSPGQGSYEQYFGPGTRLTVT.

The chain joins TRBV5-1 to TRBJ2-1; D gene unclear. The length of the CDR3 is 14 residues. Germline loops: CDR1 SGHRS, CDR2 YFSETQ. The V end lost 1 base, the J end lost 3 bases, and 8 bases lay between the germline ends. In DNA, the CDR3 is TGCGCCAGCAGCTTGATGTTGGACTACAATGAGCAGTTCTTC. Translating gives CASSLMLDYNEQFF.

A note on this clone: Other DNA sequences within the sample encode an identical CDR3. The rearrangement uses TRBV15 and TRBJ2-6, with a possible D match to TRBD2 (5 bases). CDR1 LNHNV and CDR2 YYDKDF come from the germline V gene (reference sequence). With 8 bases removed from V and 1 base from J, the gap between germline ends came to 6 bases. The CDR3 totals 13 residues. The CDR3 DNA reads TGTGCCACCCGGACTTCTGGGGCCAACGTCCTGACTTTC. It codes for CATRTSGANVLTF.

This clone was picked up one time. The chain uses TRBV7-3 and TRBJ1-1, with D perhaps TRBD1 (6 bases). This CDR3 comprises 13 residues. The V gene's germline CDR1 is SGHTA and CDR2 FQGTGA. V lost 8 bases to trimming and J lost 3 bases, with 13 bases between them. CDR3 sequence (DNA): TGTGCCAGCGGGACCCCAGGGGACACTGAAGCTTTCTTT. Protein: CASGTPGDTEAFF. Together with reference TRBV7-3 and TRBJ1-1, the CDR3 gives the full variable domain: GAGVSQTPSNKVTEKGKYVELRCDPISGHTALYWYRQSLGQGPEFLIYFQGTGAADDSGLPNDRFFAVRPEGSVSTLKIQRTERGDSAVYLCASGTPGDTEAFFGQGTRLTVV.

V gene TRBV5-1 combines with J gene TRBJ1-1, with D hard to call. Between the trimmed V and J ends, which lost 1 base and 0 bases, there was a span of 10 bases. The CDR3 runs 15 residues. Germline loops: CDR1 SGHRS, CDR2 YFSETQ. In DNA, the CDR3 is TGCGCCAGCAGCTTGCTTGGCAGTATGAACACTGAAGCTTTCTTT. Its translation is CASSLLGSMNTEAFF.